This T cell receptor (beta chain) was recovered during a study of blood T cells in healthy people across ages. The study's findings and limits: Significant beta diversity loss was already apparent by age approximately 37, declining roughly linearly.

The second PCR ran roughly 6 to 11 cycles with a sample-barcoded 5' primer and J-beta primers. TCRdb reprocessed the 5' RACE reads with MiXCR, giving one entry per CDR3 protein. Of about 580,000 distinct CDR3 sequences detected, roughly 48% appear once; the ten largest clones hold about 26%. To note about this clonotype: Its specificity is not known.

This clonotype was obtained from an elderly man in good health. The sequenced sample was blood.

CDR3 residues: CSAREAGFTDTQYF. CDR3 DNA: TGCAGTGCTAGAGAAGCGGGGTTTACAGATACGCAGTATTTT. The chain uses TRBV20-1 and TRBJ2-3; 7 bases match TRBD2. CDR1 and CDR2 (germline): DFQATT, SNEGSKA (reference sequence). The ends lost 0 bases at V and 3 bases at J; junction bases unmatched: 3. The length of the CDR3 is 14 residues.